This TCR beta chain was profiled in a study of shared clonotypes between healthy human individuals. The wider study: Three plates each covered CD4 naive and memory; CD8 naive two, CD8 memory one.

How the authors handled the data: Quality scores were absent from the junction-only immunoSEQ sequences, so filtering differed. Clones were sequenced by immunoSEQ multiplex PCR, and TCRdb holds only the in-frame ones, with some missing. That table is the source of V, J and clone size, and D and trimming were worked out from the DNA. The repertoire holds roughly 1,000,000 clones, with approximately 80% as singletons. V lost 6 bases to trimming and J lost 3 bases, with 9 bases between them. Germline V gene data show CDR1 as SGHVS and CDR2 as FNYEAQ. CDR3 size: 13 residues. The study separated CD4+ cells into CD45RA+ naive and CD45RA-negative memory subsets.

The source of this sequence is a man between 18 and 29 years old in good health. Some clones in this sample may be carry-over from other donors' samples. This chain connects TRBV7-6 to TRBJ1-5, with TRBD1 as a possible D gene (5 bases). Sequences were obtained from memory CD4+ T cells from PBMCs. Subset here: CD45RA-negative fraction. In DNA form, the CDR3 reads TGTGCCAGCAGTTCAGGGCCCAATCAGCCCCAGCATTTT. Translating it yields CASSSGPNQPQHF.